This paragraph reports one T cell receptor beta chain. Its specificity is not known. The junction does not match germline at one end; this may be a read error. The data belong to a study of molecular identifiers for immune sequencing clone quantification. Findings and limits, study-wide: Detecting spiked Jurkat TCR RNA from one cell among some 990,000 naive cells was reportedly possible.

The CDR3 runs 16 residues. Germline CDR1 and CDR2: SGDLS and YYNGEE. TCRdb reprocessed the PCR reads via MiXCR and lists one record per CDR3 protein. The table has tens of thousands of distinct CDR3 sequences, 20% to 30% seen once. The sequenced material came from naive CD8+ T cells from blood, with Jurkat cell RNA spiked in. Sample subset: FACS-sorted CD8+CD4-CCR7+CD45RA+ naive T cells. This clonotype originated in a human donor in good health. Some libraries in this study had Jurkat cell RNA spiked in. The V call is TRBV9, the J call TRBJ2-3, with D possibly being TRBD1 or TRBD2 (6 bases each). CDR3 in amino acids: CAGSGDQGRRSDTQYF. The DNA for the CDR3 is TGTGCCGGCAGCGGAGACCAGGGGAGGAGGTCAGATACGCAGTATTTT.